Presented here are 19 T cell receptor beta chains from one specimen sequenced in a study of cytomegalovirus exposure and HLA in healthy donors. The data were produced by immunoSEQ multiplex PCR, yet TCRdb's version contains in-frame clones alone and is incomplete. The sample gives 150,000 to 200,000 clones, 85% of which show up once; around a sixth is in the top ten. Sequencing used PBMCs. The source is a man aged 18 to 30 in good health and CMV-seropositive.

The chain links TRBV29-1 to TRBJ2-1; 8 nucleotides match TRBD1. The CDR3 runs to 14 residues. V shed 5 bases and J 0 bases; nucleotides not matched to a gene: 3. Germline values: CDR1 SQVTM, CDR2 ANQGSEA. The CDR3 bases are TGCAGCGTTCGTGACAGGGGCTCCTACAATGAGCAGTTCTTC. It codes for CSVRDRGSYNEQFF.

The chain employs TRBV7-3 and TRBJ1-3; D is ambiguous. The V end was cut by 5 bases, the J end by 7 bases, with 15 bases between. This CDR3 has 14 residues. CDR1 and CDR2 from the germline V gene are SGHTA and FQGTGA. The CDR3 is CASSPEGGSNTIYF. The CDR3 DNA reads TGTGCCAGCAGCCCCGAGGGAGGGAGCAACACCATATATTTT.

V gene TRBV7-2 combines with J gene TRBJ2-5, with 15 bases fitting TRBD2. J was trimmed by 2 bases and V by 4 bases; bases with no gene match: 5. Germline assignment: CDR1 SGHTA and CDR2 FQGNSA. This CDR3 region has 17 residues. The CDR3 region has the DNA TGTGCCAGCAGCTCCCCGGGACTAGCGGGGGGACAAGAGACCCAGTACTTC. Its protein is CASSSPGLAGGQETQYF.

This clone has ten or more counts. The CDR3 spells CASSPGQEGDTQYF. The DNA for the CDR3 is TGCGCCAGCAGCCCAGGACAGGAGGGGGATACGCAGTATTTT. This rearrangement joins TRBV5-1 to TRBJ2-3; maybe TRBD1 (7 bases). Trimming took 4 bases from V and 6 from J, leaving 15 bases between them. The CDR3 spans 14 residues. Germline V gene sequence: CDR1 SGHRS, CDR2 YFSETQ. The full variable domain, with the rest looked up from reference TRBV5-1 and TRBJ2-3, is KAGVTQTPRYLIKTRGQQVTLSCSPISGHRSVSWYQQTPGQGLQFLFEYFSETQRNKGNFPGRFSGRQFSNSRSEMNVSTLELGDSALYLCASSPGQEGDTQYFGPGTRLTVL.

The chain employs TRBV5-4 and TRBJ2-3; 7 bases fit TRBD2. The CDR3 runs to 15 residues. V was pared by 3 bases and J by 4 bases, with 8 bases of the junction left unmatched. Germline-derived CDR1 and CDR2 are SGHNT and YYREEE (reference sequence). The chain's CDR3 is CASSSKRGNSDTQYF. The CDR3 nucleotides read TGTGCCAGCAGCTCAAAGCGGGGAAACTCAGATACGCAGTATTTT. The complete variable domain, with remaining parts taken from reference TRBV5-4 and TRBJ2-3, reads ETGVTQSPTHLIKTRGQQVTLRCSSQSGHNTVSWYQQALGQGPQFIFQYYREEENGRGNFPPRFSGLQFPNYSSELNVNALELDDSALYLCASSSKRGNSDTQYFGPGTRLTVL.

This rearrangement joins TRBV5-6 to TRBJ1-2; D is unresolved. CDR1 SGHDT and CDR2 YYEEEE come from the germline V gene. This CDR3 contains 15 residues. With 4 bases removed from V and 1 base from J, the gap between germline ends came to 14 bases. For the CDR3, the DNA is TGTGCCAGCAGCCTCCGGGAACGATATAACTATGGCTACACCTTC. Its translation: CASSLRERYNYGYTF.

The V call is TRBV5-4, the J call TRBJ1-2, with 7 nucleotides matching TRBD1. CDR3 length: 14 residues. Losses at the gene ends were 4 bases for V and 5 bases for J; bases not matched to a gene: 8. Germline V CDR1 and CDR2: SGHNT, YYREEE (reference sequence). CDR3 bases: TGTGCCAGCAGCGCAACGGGACAGCAATATGGCTACACCTTC. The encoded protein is CASSATGQQYGYTF.

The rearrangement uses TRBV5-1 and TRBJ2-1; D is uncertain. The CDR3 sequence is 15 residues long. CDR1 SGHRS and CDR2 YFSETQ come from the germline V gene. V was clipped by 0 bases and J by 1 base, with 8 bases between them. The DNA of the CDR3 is TGCGCCAGCAGCTTGGTCCAGGATTCCTACAATGAGCAGTTCTTC. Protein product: CASSLVQDSYNEQFF.

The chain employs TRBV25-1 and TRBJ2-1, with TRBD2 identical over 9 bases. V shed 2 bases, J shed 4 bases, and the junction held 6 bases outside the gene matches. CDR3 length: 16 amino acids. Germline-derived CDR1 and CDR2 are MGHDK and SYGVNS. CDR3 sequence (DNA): TGTGCCAGCAGTGAAATTGGGCTAGCGGGGTACAATGAGCAGTTCTTC. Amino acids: CASSEIGLAGYNEQFF.

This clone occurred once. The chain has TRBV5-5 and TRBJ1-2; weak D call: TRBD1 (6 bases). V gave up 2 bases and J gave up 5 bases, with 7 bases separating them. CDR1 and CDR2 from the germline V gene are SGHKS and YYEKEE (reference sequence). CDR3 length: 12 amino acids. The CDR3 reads CASSFTGYGYTF. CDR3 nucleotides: TGTGCCAGCAGCTTTACAGGGTATGGCTACACCTTC.

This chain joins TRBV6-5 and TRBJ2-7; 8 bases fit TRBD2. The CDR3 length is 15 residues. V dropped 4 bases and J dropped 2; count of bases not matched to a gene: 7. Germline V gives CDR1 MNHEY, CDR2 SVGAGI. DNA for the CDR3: TGTGCCAGCAGTTCCCCCCGGGAGGGGGCCTACGAGCAGTACTTC. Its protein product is CASSSPREGAYEQYF.

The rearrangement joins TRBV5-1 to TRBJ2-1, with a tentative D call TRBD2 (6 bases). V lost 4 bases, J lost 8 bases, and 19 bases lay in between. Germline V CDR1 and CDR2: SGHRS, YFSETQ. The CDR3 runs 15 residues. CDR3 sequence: CASSIQRGGRDEQFF. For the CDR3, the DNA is TGCGCCAGCAGCATCCAGAGGGGAGGCCGGGATGAGCAGTTCTTC.

The CDR3 reads CASSEGQGPAYNEQFF. DNA for the CDR3: TGTGCCAGCTCGGAGGGCCAGGGACCCGCGTACAATGAGCAGTTCTTC. The chain is built from TRBV27 and TRBJ2-1, with D tentatively TRBD2 (6 bases). CDR1 and CDR2 (germline): MNHEY, SMNVEV (reference sequence). Trimming removed 8 bases from V and 4 bases from J, with 21 bases in between. This CDR3 contains 16 residues.

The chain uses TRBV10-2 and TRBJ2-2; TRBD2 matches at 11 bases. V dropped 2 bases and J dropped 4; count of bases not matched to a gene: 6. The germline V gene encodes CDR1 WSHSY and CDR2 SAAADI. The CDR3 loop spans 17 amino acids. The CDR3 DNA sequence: TGCGCCAGCAGTGAGGTAGCGGGAGGGGTCGGCACCGGGGAGCTGTTTTTT. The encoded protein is CASSEVAGGVGTGELFF.

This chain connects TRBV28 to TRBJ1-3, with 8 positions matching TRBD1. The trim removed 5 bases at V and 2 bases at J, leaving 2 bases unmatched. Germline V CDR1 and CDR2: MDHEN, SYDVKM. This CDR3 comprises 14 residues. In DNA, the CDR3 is TGTGCCAGCAGTCCGACAGGGGCTGGAAACACCATATATTTT. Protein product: CASSPTGAGNTIYF.

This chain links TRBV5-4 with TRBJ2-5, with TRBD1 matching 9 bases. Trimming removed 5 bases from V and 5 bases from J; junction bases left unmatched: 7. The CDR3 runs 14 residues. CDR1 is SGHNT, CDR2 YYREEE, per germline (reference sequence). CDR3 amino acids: CASRLGQGGETQYF. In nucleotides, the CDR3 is TGTGCCAGCAGACTGGGACAGGGTGGGGAGACCCAGTACTTC.

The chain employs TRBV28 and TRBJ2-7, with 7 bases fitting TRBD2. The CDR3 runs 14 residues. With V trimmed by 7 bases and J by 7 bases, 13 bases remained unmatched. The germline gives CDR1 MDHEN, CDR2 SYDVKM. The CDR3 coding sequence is TGTGCCAGCACTTTTGGGGGGGGTAATTGGGAGCAGTACTTC. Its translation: CASTFGGGNWEQYF. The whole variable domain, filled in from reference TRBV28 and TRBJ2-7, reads DVKVTQSSRYLVKRTGEKVFLECVQDMDHENMFWYRQDPGLGLRLIYFSYDVKMKEKGDIPEGYSVSREKKERFSLILESASTNQTSMYLCASTFGGGNWEQYFGPGTRLTVT.

CDR3 sequence: CASSSTGGLEKLFF. The CDR3 DNA is TGTGCCAGCAGTTCGACAGGGGGCCTTGAAAAACTGTTTTTT. The chain couples TRBV28 to TRBJ1-4, with TRBD1 matching 10 bases. The CDR3 spans 14 residues. Trimming removed 4 bases from V and 7 bases from J; junction bases left unmatched: 3. The germline gives CDR1 MDHEN, CDR2 SYDVKM.

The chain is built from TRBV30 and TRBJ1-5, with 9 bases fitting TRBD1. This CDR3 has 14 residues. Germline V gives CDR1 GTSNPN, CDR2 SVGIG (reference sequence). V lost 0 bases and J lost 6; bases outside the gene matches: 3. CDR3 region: CAWSVGQGSQPQHF. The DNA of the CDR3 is TGTGCCTGGAGTGTCGGACAGGGGAGTCAGCCCCAGCATTTT. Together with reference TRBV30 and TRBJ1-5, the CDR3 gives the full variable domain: SQTIHQWPATLVQPVGSPLSLECTVEGTSNPNLYWYRQAAGRGLQLLFYSVGIGQISSEVPQNLSASRPQDRQFILSSKKLLLSDSGFYLCAWSVGQGSQPQHFGDGTRLSIL.